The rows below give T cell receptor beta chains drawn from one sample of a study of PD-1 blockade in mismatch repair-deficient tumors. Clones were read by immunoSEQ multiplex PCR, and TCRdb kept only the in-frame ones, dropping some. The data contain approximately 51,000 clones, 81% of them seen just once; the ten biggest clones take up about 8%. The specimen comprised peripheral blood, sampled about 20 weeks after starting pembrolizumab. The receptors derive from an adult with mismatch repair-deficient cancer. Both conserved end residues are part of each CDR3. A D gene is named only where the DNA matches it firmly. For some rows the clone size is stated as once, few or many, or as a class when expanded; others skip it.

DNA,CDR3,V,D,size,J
TGTGCCAGCAGCTTGAGGGGAAATCAGCCCCAGCATTTT,CASSLRGNQPQHF,TRBV7-2,.,.,TRBJ1-5
TGTGCCAGCAGCCTGGGGGGACTAGCGTCATTAGGCGCCGGGGAGCTGTTTTTT,CASSLGGLASLGAGELFF,TRBV11-2,TRBD2,few,TRBJ2-2
TGTGCCAGTAGGGACAGGGGGCAGGCCGGGGAGCTGTTTTTT,CASRDRGQAGELFF,TRBV19,TRBD1,.,TRBJ2-2
TGCAGCGTCGTTATTCCGTCCTCCTACAATGAGCAGTTCTTC,CSVVIPSSYNEQFF,TRBV29-1,.,.,TRBJ2-1
TGTGCCAGCAGCTTAGAGGGTCTCGATGGCTACACCTTC,CASSLEGLDGYTF,TRBV7-2,.,.,TRBJ1-2
TGTGCCAGCAGTGGAAGGGGAGGGAACTATGGCTACACCTTC,CASSGRGGNYGYTF,TRBV27,.,.,TRBJ1-2
TGTGCCAGTAGTATTTCCCCACCATCGAGCACAGATACGCAGTATTTT,CASSISPPSSTDTQYF,TRBV19,.,.,TRBJ2-3
TGTGCAAGTAAAGGCATCACTGAAGCTTTCTTT,CASKGITEAFF,TRBV19,.,.,TRBJ1-1
TGTGCCAGCAGCTTGGACAGTATAGACACCGGGGAGCTGTTTTTT,CASSLDSIDTGELFF,TRBV7-9,.,.,TRBJ2-2
TGTGCCAGCAGCTTACAAGGGATGGGTGAGCAGCTCTTC,CASSLQGMGEQLF,TRBV7-3,.,.,TRBJ2-1
TGCGCCAGCAGCCGGGACGGTGCCTACGAGCAGTACTTC,CASSRDGAYEQYF,TRBV5-1,.,.,TRBJ2-7
TGTGCCAGCAGCTTGGATGCGGAGACCCAGTACTTC,CASSLDAETQYF,TRBV5-4,.,.,TRBJ2-5
TGCGCCAGCAGCACAGGGACTAGCTCCTACAATGAGCAGTTCTTC,CASSTGTSSYNEQFF,TRBV4-1,TRBD2,.,TRBJ2-1
TGTGCCTGGGAAGGGGGGGGAGGTCAGCCCCAGCATTTT,CAWEGGGGQPQHF,TRBV30,.,.,TRBJ1-5
TGTGCCAGTAGTATGGACAGCGCAACTAATGAAAAACTGTTTTTT,CASSMDSATNEKLFF,TRBV19,.,.,TRBJ1-4
TGCGCCAGCAGCTCCCCCGGGAGTAGCACAGATACGCAGTATTTT,CASSSPGSSTDTQYF,TRBV5-1,.,.,TRBJ2-3
TGTGCCAGCAACTCGATGGGGTTCCAGCCCCAGCATTTT,CASNSMGFQPQHF,TRBV6-5,.,.,TRBJ1-5
TGTGCTAGCAGCTTGTACCCAGGGGATAGCTACGAGCAGTACTTC,CASSLYPGDSYEQYF,TRBV7-7,.,.,TRBJ2-7
TGTGCCAGCAGCCCCCCGGCAGGGTGGATGGATACGCAGTATTTT,CASSPPAGWMDTQYF,TRBV14,.,.,TRBJ2-3
TGTGCCAGCAGCCTCGGCGCCGGGGAAGGATACTATGGCTACACCTTC,CASSLGAGEGYYGYTF,TRBV7-9,.,few,TRBJ1-2
TGTGCCAGCTCCCCCGGGGTTGTCTACGAGCAGTACTTC,CASSPGVVYEQYF,TRBV18,.,few,TRBJ2-7
TGCGCCAGCAGCTTTAACTTTCGCGAGAACACTGAAGCTTTCTTT,CASSFNFRENTEAFF,TRBV5-1,.,once,TRBJ1-1
TGTGCCAGCAGCGGGGGGGGCACTGAAGCTTTCTTT,CASSGGGTEAFF,TRBV11-3,.,.,TRBJ1-1
TGTGCCAGCAGTATACTGGGAAGCGGTACCTACGAGCAGTACTTC,CASSILGSGTYEQYF,TRBV11-2,.,.,TRBJ2-7
TGTGCCAGCAGCTTAACTAGCGGCAACTCCTACAATGAGCAGTTCTTC,CASSLTSGNSYNEQFF,TRBV7-6,TRBD2,.,TRBJ2-1
TGTGCCAGCAGTTACTGCCCTAGGTGCGAGCAGTACTTC,CASSYCPRCEQYF,TRBV6-5,.,.,TRBJ2-7
TGCGCCAGCAGCCAAACCGTACAGGGGAGTGGGGAGACCCAGTACTTC,CASSQTVQGSGETQYF,TRBV4-1,TRBD1,.,TRBJ2-5
TGCGCCACCTGGAAACGTAGGGGAGTTAGTATTGAAAAACTGTTTTTT,CATWKRRGVSIEKLFF,TRBV10-1,.,.,TRBJ1-4
TGCGCCAGCAGCCAAGAATGGGTGGGGAACCAGCCCCAGCATTTT,CASSQEWVGNQPQHF,TRBV4-3,.,.,TRBJ1-5
TGTGCCAGCAGCCAAGGGGCTAGGTCGGAGACCCAGTACTTC,CASSQGARSETQYF,TRBV14,.,.,TRBJ2-5
TGTGCCAGCACCCACTTTAACGATGAGCAGTTCTTC,CASTHFNDEQFF,TRBV6-5,.,once,TRBJ2-1
TGCGCCAGCAGCAGAGACGGGACGTTTGATCAGCCCCAGCATTTT,CASSRDGTFDQPQHF,TRBV5-1,.,.,TRBJ1-5
TGCAGCGTATCCCTCCAGGGAGGGCCGGGTACGCAGTATTTT,CSVSLQGGPGTQYF,TRBV29-1,TRBD2,.,TRBJ2-3